This T cell receptor beta chain was recorded in a study of OX40 agonist ivuxolimab in advanced cancers. On the study more broadly: Recorded diagnoses for dose-escalation patients were hepatocellular carcinoma, melanoma, renal cell or head and neck cancer.

The length of the CDR3 is 12 residues. Germline CDR1 and CDR2: KGHSH and LQKENI. V was clipped by 3 bases and J by 7 bases, with 9 bases between them. The assay was immunoSEQ multiplex PCR, and TCRdb's table has in-frame clones only and misses some. This table holds about 79,000 clones, 75% to 95% found once. The source of this sequence is an adult with an advanced solid tumor such as melanoma, head and neck, liver or kidney cancer. This material consisted of CD4+ or CD8+ T cells sorted from blood, taken in a trial of the OX40 agonist ivuxolimab. The rearrangement uses TRBV18 and TRBJ1-1; D uncertain. The CDR3 DNA reads TGTGCCAGCTCACCGAGCCTCCTTGAAGCTTTCTTT. It is translated as CASSPSLLEAFF.